Below, one T cell receptor (beta chain) is given with its context. The antigen is not known. This sample stems from a study of glioma-infiltrating T cells. General observations from the study: Gliomas, especially low-grade, showed above-expected tissue-blood divergence; non-neoplastic patients showed below. Very few CDR3 sequences were shared between tissue and blood.

The iRepertoire nested amplicon-rescue multiplex PCR amplified TCR alpha and beta CDR3s from RNA. For one-step reverse transcription and amplification, about 85-400 ng of tissue mRNA or PBMC total RNA was used. A single record per CDR3 protein comes from TCRdb applying MiXCR to the multiplex PCR reads. The table shows some 1,700 distinct CDR3 sequences, with approximately 82% occurring only once. Germline lookup yields CDR1 MGHRA and CDR2 YSYEKL. The V gene lost 2 bases and the J gene lost 12 bases, with 8 bases spanning the gap. The CDR3 runs 11 residues. The receptor's source is a human donor with low-grade glioma or glioblastoma, undergoing nonglioma brain surgery, or in good health (not recorded which). Some clones in this sample may be carry-over from other donors' samples. The sample comprised glioma tissue, nonneoplastic brain tissue, or PBMCs (not recorded which). The J gene is TRBJ2-1, the V gene TRBV4-1; no clear D gene. The chain's CDR3 is CASSQLGPQFF. For the CDR3, the DNA is TGCGCCAGCAGCCAATTAGGACCGCAGTTCTTC.